This T cell receptor (beta chain) is from a study of T-cell reconstitution after alpha-beta-depleted transplantation in children. Trimming removed 3 bases from V and 2 bases from J, with 10 bases in between. The CDR3 consists of 15 residues. From germline, CDR1 is KGHDR and CDR2 SFDVKD. Unique molecular identifiers tagged the TCRbeta library. TCRdb ran MiXCR on the PCR reads and lists one entry per CDR3 protein. The sample lists 450,000 to 550,000 distinct CDR3 sequences; more than 9.5% were seen once. This clonotype was seen a handful of times. The receptor's source is a female patient aged 2-10 years who had a stem cell transplant for aplastic anemia, so the T cells may come from the graft donor. The sequencing used PBMCs, mostly from graft donor cells, collected 180 days after TCRalphabeta/CD19-depleted stem cell transplant. The chain carries TRBV24-1 and TRBJ2-1; D remains unclear. As DNA, the CDR3 is TGTGCCACCAGTGATGACGACGGAACCTACAATGAGCAGTTCTTC. This encodes CATSDDDGTYNEQFF.